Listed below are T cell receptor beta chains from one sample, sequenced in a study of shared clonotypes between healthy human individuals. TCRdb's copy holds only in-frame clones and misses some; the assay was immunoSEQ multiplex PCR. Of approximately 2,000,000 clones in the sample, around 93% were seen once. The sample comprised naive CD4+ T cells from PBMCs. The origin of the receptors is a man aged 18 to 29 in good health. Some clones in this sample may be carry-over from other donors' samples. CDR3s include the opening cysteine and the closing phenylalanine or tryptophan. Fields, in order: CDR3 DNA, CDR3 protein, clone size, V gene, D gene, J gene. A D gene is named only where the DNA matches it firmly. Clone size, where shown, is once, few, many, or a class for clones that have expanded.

TGTGCCAGCAGCTTAGGAAGCTCCTACAATGAGCAGTTCTTC	CASSLGSSYNEQFF	NA	TRBV11-2	NA	TRBJ2-1
TGTGCCAGCAGCTTAGGTGGCCGGGGAGAGCAGTACTTC	CASSLGGRGEQYF	NA	TRBV11-3	NA	TRBJ2-7
TGCAGTGCTACCCTCGACAAGTATTTT	CSATLDKYF	once	TRBV20-1	NA	TRBJ2-3
TGTGCCAGCAGTTACTCGGGACAGGCTCCGGGAAACACCATATATTTT	CASSYSGQAPGNTIYF	NA	TRBV6-5	TRBD1	TRBJ1-3
TGTGCCAGCAAATGGGAGGACACTGAAGCTTTCTTT	CASKWEDTEAFF	NA	TRBV2	NA	TRBJ1-1
TGTGCCAGCAGCTTATCACAGGGTCCCGGGGAGACCCAGTACTTC	CASSLSQGPGETQYF	NA	TRBV5-4	NA	TRBJ2-5
TGCGCCAGCAGCTTAAGGGGACAGGGGGCGAATGAAAAACTGTTTTTT	CASSLRGQGANEKLFF	NA	TRBV5-1	TRBD1	TRBJ1-4
TGTGCCAGCAGCCAGACCAGGTGGGGACAGTCGGACACTGAAGCTTTCTTT	CASSQTRWGQSDTEAFF	NA	TRBV11-2	TRBD1	TRBJ1-1
TGTGCCAGCAGCTTGCTCTCGGGCAGGGGGCAATACAATGAGCAGTTCTTC	CASSLLSGRGQYNEQFF	NA	TRBV5-4	TRBD1	TRBJ2-1
TGTGCCATCAGTGACGGGCAGGGGGACTATGGCTACACCTTC	CAISDGQGDYGYTF	NA	TRBV10-3	TRBD1	TRBJ1-2
TGTGCCAGCAGTAGGACTAGTTGGTCCTACGAGCAGTACTTC	CASSRTSWSYEQYF	once	TRBV6-6	TRBD2	TRBJ2-7
TGCGCCAGCAGCCAAATAAGTTCCGGGACGAGCTATGGCTACACCTTC	CASSQISSGTSYGYTF	NA	TRBV4-1	NA	TRBJ1-2
TGTGCCAGTAGTACAAGACAGGGGGCGAGCAATCAGCCCCAGCATTTT	CASSTRQGASNQPQHF	NA	TRBV19	TRBD1	TRBJ1-5
TGTGCCAGCAGCCTCTTCGGACAGGGGGGGTATCAGCCCCAGCATTTT	CASSLFGQGGYQPQHF	NA	TRBV2	TRBD1	TRBJ1-5
TGTGCCAGCAGCTTGGGACCCGGGCTAGCTAGTATGGAGACCCAGTACTTC	CASSLGPGLASMETQYF	NA	TRBV5-6	NA	TRBJ2-5
TGTGCCAGCAGTTTTAGGGGGCGGGACACCGGGGAGCTGTTTTTT	CASSFRGRDTGELFF	NA	TRBV28	TRBD1	TRBJ2-2
TGTGCCTGGAGTGGCCTTGGCGGGATTCCCTACAATGAGCAGTTCTTC	CAWSGLGGIPYNEQFF	NA	TRBV30	NA	TRBJ2-1
TGTGCCAGCTCACCCCGCCCTGGACAAAGTTTCTACGAGCAGTACTTC	CASSPRPGQSFYEQYF	NA	TRBV18	NA	TRBJ2-7
TGTGCCAGCAGCTTACGCCAGGGCCGGGCGCATACTTGGGAAAACTCTGGAAACACCATATATTTT	CASSLRQGRAHTWENSGNTIYF	NA	TRBV13	NA	TRBJ1-3
TGTGCCAGCAGTGACACGGGGGTGACCTACGAGCAGTACTTC	CASSDTGVTYEQYF	NA	TRBV2	NA	TRBJ2-7
TGTGCCAGCAGTTCAGCAGGGTACCCCTACGAGCAGTACTTC	CASSSAGYPYEQYF	NA	TRBV28	NA	TRBJ2-7
TGTGCCAGCGGCACGGAGACCCTAGCCAAAAACATTCAGTACTTC	CASGTETLAKNIQYF	NA	TRBV6-1	NA	TRBJ2-4
TGTGCCAGCAGCTTAGCCCTCACAGGTTATTCTAGCGGGAGGGCCAGTGAGCAGTTCTTC	CASSLALTGYSSGRASEQFF	NA	TRBV7-8	TRBD2	TRBJ2-1
TGCGCCAGCAGCTTGGCCGGACTCACCGGGGAGCTGTTTTTT	CASSLAGLTGELFF	NA	TRBV5-1	NA	TRBJ2-2
TGCGCCAGCAGCTGGACCACAACTAATGAAAAACTGTTTTTT	CASSWTTTNEKLFF	NA	TRBV5-1	NA	TRBJ1-4
TGTGCCAGCAGCCACCCGGGGGAGGGAAGGCAGTATTTT	CASSHPGEGRQYF	NA	TRBV5-8	TRBD2	TRBJ2-3
TGTGCCAGCAGCCCGCTAGGGCAGCTCTATGGCTACACCTTC	CASSPLGQLYGYTF	NA	TRBV9	NA	TRBJ1-2
TGTGCCAGCAGTGTAACCGAAGAGACCCAGTACTTC	CASSVTEETQYF	NA	TRBV2	NA	TRBJ2-5
TGTGCCTGCGACAGGGGGTTGTTGTTAGATACGCAGTATTTT	CACDRGLLLDTQYF	once	TRBV30	TRBD1	TRBJ2-3
TGTGCCAGCAGCTTCCGGCGGGAGTTTCAAGATACGCAGTATTTT	CASSFRREFQDTQYF	NA	TRBV7-9	TRBD2	TRBJ2-3
TGTGCCAGCAGGCCGGGGACAGGGGGACGGGGCGAGCAGTACTTC	CASRPGTGGRGEQYF	once	TRBV27	TRBD1	TRBJ2-7
TGTGCCAGCAGTGACCGGGGGTACAATGAGCAGTTCTTC	CASSDRGYNEQFF	NA	TRBV2	NA	TRBJ2-1
TGCGCCAGCAGCCGATTATCAGGGGGAGGGCTGCCTGACGAGCAGTACTTC	CASSRLSGGGLPDEQYF	NA	TRBV4-1	NA	TRBJ2-7
TGCGCCAGCAGCAATAGCGGGAGGGCACTCACAGATACGCAGTATTTT	CASSNSGRALTDTQYF	NA	TRBV5-1	TRBD2	TRBJ2-3
TGCGCCAGCAGCTTGGCCACTAGCGGTAGCACAGATACGCAGTATTTT	CASSLATSGSTDTQYF	NA	TRBV5-1	TRBD2	TRBJ2-3
TGTGCCAGCAGCACGGACATACAAGAGACCCAGTACTTC	CASSTDIQETQYF	NA	TRBV7-3	NA	TRBJ2-5
TGCGCCAGCAGCGTGGCCGGGACAGGGGTTGGTGGCTACACCTTC	CASSVAGTGVGGYTF	NA	TRBV5-1	TRBD1	TRBJ1-2
TGCAGCGTGGCTACCGGGACAGGTTGGTCCGGGGAGCTGTTTTTT	CSVATGTGWSGELFF	NA	TRBV29-1	TRBD1	TRBJ2-2
TGTGCCAGCAGCGTAGCGGGAAGGATTTACAATGAGCAGTTCTTC	CASSVAGRIYNEQFF	NA	TRBV9	NA	TRBJ2-1
TGCGCCAGCAGCTTGGGGGTTAATGAGCAGTTCTTC	CASSLGVNEQFF	NA	TRBV5-1	NA	TRBJ2-1
TGTGCCAGCAGCGTAGGAACAGGGCGACGTGGAAACACCATATATTTT	CASSVGTGRRGNTIYF	once	TRBV9	NA	TRBJ1-3
TGTGCCAGCAGCTTAGGTACAGGGGACACCGGGGAGCTGTTTTTT	CASSLGTGDTGELFF	NA	TRBV7-2	TRBD1	TRBJ2-2
TGTGCCAGCAGCTTAGTATCAGCCCAAATTTCCTACGAGCAGTACTTC	CASSLVSAQISYEQYF	NA	TRBV7-2	NA	TRBJ2-7
TGCGCCAGCAGCTTGGCGACTATAGTGGGCAATGAGCAGTTCTTC	CASSLATIVGNEQFF	once	TRBV5-1	NA	TRBJ2-1
TGTGCCAGCAGTGGACAAGGTTTGGACTATGGCTACACCTTC	CASSGQGLDYGYTF	NA	TRBV6-1	NA	TRBJ1-2
TGTGCCAGCAGTGCCCGGACTAGCGGGACCTACGAGCAGTACTTC	CASSARTSGTYEQYF	once	TRBV2	TRBD2	TRBJ2-7
TGTGCCAGCAGCGTGGCCTCCGGGACTAGCGCGGAGACCCAGTACTTC	CASSVASGTSAETQYF	NA	TRBV9	TRBD2	TRBJ2-5
TGTGCCAGCAGTGACACAGGGGGCGCGGTCCCAGATACGCAGTATTTT	CASSDTGGAVPDTQYF	NA	TRBV6-1	TRBD1	TRBJ2-3
TGTGCCAGCAGTGATCACAGTCGGGGGGCCGGCACTGAAGCTTTCTTT	CASSDHSRGAGTEAFF	NA	TRBV2	NA	TRBJ1-1
TGTGCCAGCAGGCTGATAGTCACAGATACGCAGTATTTT	CASRLIVTDTQYF	NA	TRBV6-1	NA	TRBJ2-3
TGTGCCAGCAGTTCCAGGGGGGCCTTGGGCAAAAACATTCAGTACTTC	CASSSRGALGKNIQYF	NA	TRBV28	NA	TRBJ2-4
TGTGCCAGCAGCTTAGCTTTTCCGGCGGGCACAGATACGCAGTATTTT	CASSLAFPAGTDTQYF	NA	TRBV7-2	NA	TRBJ2-3
TGTGCCAGCAGTCTAGCGGGAGGGCTGGTGGATACGCAGTATTTT	CASSLAGGLVDTQYF	NA	TRBV5-4	TRBD2	TRBJ2-3
TGTGCCAGCAGCACTCCCGACAGGACTAACTATGGCTACACCTTC	CASSTPDRTNYGYTF	NA	TRBV28	NA	TRBJ1-2
TGTGCCACCTGGGACTCCTACTATTCCTCTGGCTACACCTTC	CATWDSYYSSGYTF	NA	TRBV6-1	NA	TRBJ1-2
TGTGCTAGTGGTCCCCGAGGGCAGGGTTGGGGCACAGATACGCAGTATTTT	CASGPRGQGWGTDTQYF	NA	TRBV12-5	NA	TRBJ2-3
TGTGCCAGCAGGAACCTTGACGGGACCAACACTGAAGCTTTCTTT	CASRNLDGTNTEAFF	few	TRBV14	NA	TRBJ1-1
TGTGCCAGCAGTTCAGTAAGGCTGGGCCCCTTGGGGGGCTACACCTTC	CASSSVRLGPLGGYTF	NA	TRBV6-5	NA	TRBJ1-2